This T cell receptor beta chain was found in a study of blood T cells in healthy people across ages. The CDR3 length is 14 residues. The germline V gene encodes CDR1 MDHEN and CDR2 SYDVKM. Deletions cut 6 bases from V and 8 bases from J, with 19 bases between. In this sample, this clonotype turned up a few times. It was with a sample-barcoded 5' primer and a J-beta primer mix that a second PCR of about 6 to 12 cycles was run. TCRdb reanalysed the 5' RACE reads using MiXCR and keeps one entry per CDR3 protein. The data show roughly 1.9 million distinct CDR3 sequences, with 30% to 40% seen just once and more than 20% held by the top ten.

The sequence came from a human donor in good health. The chain links TRBV28 to TRBJ1-2, with D possibly TRBD1 on 6 matching bases. What was sequenced was blood. CDR3 DNA: TGTGCCAGCAGGGAGTCAGGGGATGGGACAGGCTACACCTTC. This codes for CASRESGDGTGYTF.